Listed below are T cell receptor beta chains from one sample, sequenced in a study of beta chain features in type 1 diabetes. Measured with immunoSEQ multiplex PCR; TCRdb has only the in-frame clones, and not every one. The sample holds approximately 260,000 clones, 24% seen once. Sequenced material: naive CD4+ T cells from blood. These receptors originate from a woman in her 30s with type 1 diabetes. CDR3s include the opening cysteine and the closing phenylalanine or tryptophan. A D gene is named only where the DNA matches it firmly. The listing skips clone size in some rows; elsewhere it reads once, few, many or a size class.

clone_size	v_call	d_call	j_call	cdr3_nt	cdr3_aa
few	TRBV5-1	TRBD1	TRBJ1-1	TGCGCCAGCAGCCGAAGGACAGGGGAGGACACTGAAGCTTTCTTT	CASSRRTGEDTEAFF
-	TRBV5-4	-	TRBJ1-1	TGTGCCAGCAGCTTGGCCGGGGAGGCGAACACTGAAGCTTTCTTT	CASSLAGEANTEAFF
-	TRBV30	TRBD1	TRBJ1-1	TGTGCCTGGGACGGACAGGGCTACACTGAAGCTTTCTTT	CAWDGQGYTEAFF
-	TRBV9	TRBD1	TRBJ2-2	TGTGCCAGCAGCGTAGCTACCTTCGGCAGGGGGCAGGACACCGGGGAGCTGTTTTTT	CASSVATFGRGQDTGELFF
-	TRBV30	TRBD2	TRBJ2-5	TGTGCCTGGAGTGTGGGCGGGAGTGAGACCCAGTACTTC	CAWSVGGSETQYF
once	TRBV10-2	-	TRBJ1-5	TGCGCCAGCAGTGAGTCGAAGGCGGGTCAGCCCCAGCATTTT	CASSESKAGQPQHF
once	TRBV29-1	TRBD1	TRBJ1-2	TGCAGCGCCAAAAAGGGGTCAGGGGGCGGTAGCTACACCTTC	CSAKKGSGGGSYTF
-	TRBV28	-	TRBJ1-1	TGTGCCAGCAGTTCAGGCTTGAAAGCTTTCTTT	CASSSGLKAFF
-	TRBV10-3	TRBD1	TRBJ2-5	TGTGCCATCAGGGGACAGGGCCAAGAGACCCAGTACTTC	CAIRGQGQETQYF
-	TRBV5-1	TRBD2	TRBJ2-2	TGCGCCAGGACGGGACTAGCGGGAAAGGCTCCCGGGGAGCTGTTTTTT	CARTGLAGKAPGELFF
once	TRBV5-1	-	TRBJ2-1	TGCGCCAGCAGCTCTGGTTCGGGAGCCTACAATGAGCAGTTCTTC	CASSSGSGAYNEQFF
-	TRBV25-1	TRBD1	TRBJ1-2	TGTGCCAGCAGTGAACTTCGGACAGGGAGCTCTACCTCGTATGGCTACACCTTC	CASSELRTGSSTSYGYTF
once	TRBV18	TRBD2	TRBJ2-1	TGTGCCAGCTCACCACGGCCCCCGGTAGTAGCGGGAGGCTACAATGAGCAGTTCTTC	CASSPRPPVVAGGYNEQFF
-	TRBV30	TRBD2	TRBJ2-3	TGTGCCTGGAGTACCCCTGCGGGAGTGATGAGATGGCAGTATTTT	CAWSTPAGVMRWQYF
-	TRBV6-6	-	TRBJ2-7	TGTGCCAGCAGTTACCTCCGGGACTCCTACGAGCAGTACTTC	CASSYLRDSYEQYF
-	TRBV2	-	TRBJ2-7	TGTGCCAGCGCCACCGGGTACGAGCAGTACTTC	CASATGYEQYF
-	TRBV10-3	TRBD1	TRBJ2-7	TGTGCCATCAGGAGGGGACAGAGCTCCTACGAGCAGTACTTC	CAIRRGQSSYEQYF
-	TRBV9	-	TRBJ2-7	TGTGCCAGCAGCGTGCGCGGGACAGACTCCTACGAGCAGTACTTC	CASSVRGTDSYEQYF
-	TRBV13	TRBD2	TRBJ2-2	TGTGCCAGCAGCTTAGGAGGGAGGGCCACCGGGGAGCTGTTTTTT	CASSLGGRATGELFF
few	TRBV29-1	-	TRBJ2-1	TGCAGCGTTTACGGGTCCTACAATGAGCAGTTCTTC	CSVYGSYNEQFF
few	TRBV5-1	TRBD2	TRBJ2-5	TGCGCCAGCCGAGAGACTAGCGGCCAAGAGACCCAGTACTTC	CASRETSGQETQYF
few	TRBV30	-	TRBJ1-3	TGTGCCTGGAGTGTATCGTCTATCTGGTCCCCTGGAAACACCATATATTTT	CAWSVSSIWSPGNTIYF
few	TRBV7-3	TRBD2	TRBJ2-3	TGTGCCAGCAGCTTAGGGTTACTAGCGGGCACAGATACGCAGTATTTT	CASSLGLLAGTDTQYF
few	TRBV19	-	TRBJ2-7	TGTGCCAGTAGTATAACGGAGGAGGGTACCTACGAGCAGTACTTC	CASSITEEGTYEQYF
few	TRBV29-1	TRBD2	TRBJ2-1	TGCAGCGTTCGGAAGACTAGCGGGATCGAGCAGTTCTTC	CSVRKTSGIEQFF
-	TRBV5-4	TRBD1	TRBJ2-3	TGTGCCAGCAGCTCGGACAGGGACGCACCAGATACGCAGTATTTT	CASSSDRDAPDTQYF
few	TRBV2	-	TRBJ2-1	TGTGCCAGTTCCCGGAGGTCCTACAATGAGCAGTTCTTC	CASSRRSYNEQFF
-	TRBV2	-	TRBJ2-2	TGTGCCAGCAGGGAGGGGACTGTGAACACCGGGGAGCTGTTTTTT	CASREGTVNTGELFF
-	TRBV27	-	TRBJ2-5	TGTGCCAGCAGTAAGACAGGATTCCAAGAGACCCAGTACTTC	CASSKTGFQETQYF
-	TRBV27	-	TRBJ1-5	TGTGCCAGCAGTAGGACGAGGGGCAATCAGCCCCAGCATTTT	CASSRTRGNQPQHF
few	TRBV19	-	TRBJ2-1	TGTGCCAGTAGTCCTCCGGAGTCCGATGAGCAGTTCTTC	CASSPPESDEQFF
few	TRBV7-3	TRBD1	TRBJ2-1	TGTGCCAGCAGCTTCGGACAGGGAGAGCAGTTCTTC	CASSFGQGEQFF
-	TRBV5-4	-	TRBJ1-4	TGTGCCAGCAGCTTTGGAGGGCCAAATGAAAAACTGTTTTTT	CASSFGGPNEKLFF
-	TRBV5-1	-	TRBJ1-5	TGCGCCAGCAGCTTTAGCGGGGAAGGTAATCAGCCCCAGCATTTT	CASSFSGEGNQPQHF
-	TRBV9	TRBD2	TRBJ2-1	TGTGCCAGCAGTCTCACTAGCGGGAGGTACAATGAGCAGTTCTTC	CASSLTSGRYNEQFF
few	TRBV5-1	TRBD2	TRBJ2-3	TGCGCCAGCAGCTTGGAGGCACTAGCGGGAGTGGATACGCAGTATTTT	CASSLEALAGVDTQYF
few	TRBV2	-	TRBJ1-2	TGTGCCAGCAAAGGACAGTCTAACTATGGCTACACCTTC	CASKGQSNYGYTF
few	TRBV25-1	-	TRBJ1-4	TGTGCCAGCAGTGAAGGGCAGGGCCACAATGAAAAACTGTTTTTT	CASSEGQGHNEKLFF
few	TRBV29-1	TRBD2	TRBJ2-1	TGCAGCGTTGTAGTGGGACTAGCGAGTAATGAGCAGTTCTTC	CSVVVGLASNEQFF
-	TRBV30	-	TRBJ1-1	TGTGCCTGGAGTGGGTCAGGGCATGAAGCTTTCTTT	CAWSGSGHEAFF
-	TRBV30	-	TRBJ1-5	TGTGCCTGGAGTCCCAGACATAGCAATCAGCCCCAGCATTTT	CAWSPRHSNQPQHF
-	TRBV7-9	-	TRBJ2-7	TGTGCCAGCAGCTGGGACACTTTCTCCTACGAGCAGTACTTC	CASSWDTFSYEQYF
few	TRBV19	-	TRBJ2-6	TGTGCCAGTAGTTTCCAGGTTTATGGGGCCAACGTCCTGACTTTC	CASSFQVYGANVLTF
few	TRBV30	-	TRBJ1-1	TGTGCCTGGAGTGTGAGGGGGACTGAAGCTTTCTTT	CAWSVRGTEAFF
-	TRBV29-1	-	TRBJ2-7	TGCAGCGTTGCAGGATCCTACGAGCAGTACTTC	CSVAGSYEQYF
-	TRBV7-8	TRBD2	TRBJ2-1	TGTGCCAGCAGCCTAAGGTTTGGGCTAGCGGGAGGTTATAGGAATGAGCAGTTCTTC	CASSLRFGLAGGYRNEQFF
-	TRBV15	-	TRBJ1-2	TGTGCCACCAGCAGAGAGGGGACATTCTATGGCTACACCTTC	CATSREGTFYGYTF
few	TRBV5-4	-	TRBJ2-5	TGTGCCAGCAGCAGCACAGGAGACCAAGAGACCCAGTACTTC	CASSSTGDQETQYF
-	TRBV7-3	-	TRBJ2-2	TGTGCCAGCAGCTTAAAAATGGGAGCCCTCACCGGGGAGCTGTTTTTT	CASSLKMGALTGELFF
-	TRBV2	TRBD1	TRBJ2-5	TGTGCCATGGGACAGCACCAAGAGACCCAGTACTTC	CAMGQHQETQYF